Listed below are T cell receptor beta chains from one sample, sequenced in a study of neoadjuvant anti-PD-1 for oral cavity cancer. Profiling relied on immunoSEQ multiplex PCR, and the TCRdb table lists in-frame clones only, not all of them. The profile covers about 39,000 clones, with about three quarters appearing a single time and around 4.4% taken by the ten largest. The specimen comprised PBMCs, sampled after nivolumab (anti-PD-1) treatment. The receptor source for this set is a person aged 35-79 years with oral cavity squamous cell carcinoma. CDR3s include the opening cysteine and the closing phenylalanine or tryptophan. A D gene is named only where the DNA matches it firmly. The size field is filled for only some rows; it gives once, few, many or a size class.

TRBV2	15	many	TRBJ2-3	TRBD2	TGTGCCAGCAGTGTTGACGGGAGGCGCACAGATACGCAGTATTTT	CASSVDGRRTDTQYF
TRBV6-5	13	.	TRBJ2-1	.	TGTGCCAGCAGTTATCGGGAATACAATGAGCAGTTCTTC	CASSYREYNEQFF
TRBV29-1	15	.	TRBJ2-2	.	TGCAGCATTCGTATACAGGGAGCGAACACCGGGGAGCTGTTTTTT	CSIRIQGANTGELFF
TRBV15	15	.	TRBJ2-7	.	TGTGCCACCAGCAGAGATGAGGGGTATGGGGACGAGCAGTACTTC	CATSRDEGYGDEQYF
TRBV11-2	12	.	TRBJ2-1	.	TGTGCCAGCAGCTCCGTCTACAATGAGCAGTTCTTC	CASSSVYNEQFF
TRBV6-1	15	medium-sized	TRBJ1-1	.	TGTGCCAGCAGTGAAGCGGGGGTACCTAACACTGAAGCTTTCTTT	CASSEAGVPNTEAFF
TRBV19	15	.	TRBJ2-1	TRBD2	TGTGCCAGTAGTATCCTAGCGGGCACCTACAATGAGCAGTTCTTC	CASSILAGTYNEQFF
TRBV9	14	.	TRBJ2-7	TRBD1	TGTGCCAGCAGCAGGGGGGACAGGGAGTACGAGCAGTACTTC	CASSRGDREYEQYF
TRBV19	12	.	TRBJ2-1	TRBD2	TGTGCCAGTAAAGGACTAGCCAATGAGCAGTTCTTC	CASKGLANEQFF
TRBV27	14	few	TRBJ1-5	.	TGTGCCAGCAGTTTATCGGGGGTGAATCAGCCCCAGCATTTT	CASSLSGVNQPQHF
TRBV21-1	19	.	TRBJ2-4	.	TGTGCCAGCAGTTTCGAGGGACTAGCGGGAGACGGTGGCAAAAACATTCAGTACTTC	CASSFEGLAGDGGKNIQYF
TRBV6-1	13	.	TRBJ2-7	.	TGTGCCAGCAGTGAACTAGATTTCTACGAGCAGTACTTC	CASSELDFYEQYF
TRBV4-1	17	once	TRBJ1-1	TRBD1	TGCGCCAGCAGCCGTTTAGGACAGGGGATTACGAACACTGAAGCTTTCTTT	CASSRLGQGITNTEAFF
TRBV10-1	17	few	TRBJ1-2	.	TGCGCCAGCAGTGAGTCGAGTGTGGCTACTCCGAGGAATGGCTACACCTTC	CASSESSVATPRNGYTF
TRBV15	15	.	TRBJ1-5	.	TGTGCCACCAGCAGGGAGGGATTTAGCAATCAGCCCCAGCATTTT	CATSREGFSNQPQHF
TRBV30	13	.	TRBJ2-7	.	TGTGCCTGGAGCCTGGAGGTTGGCTACGAGCAGTACTTC	CAWSLEVGYEQYF
TRBV13	13	once	TRBJ1-1	.	TGTGCCAGCAGCTTACAAACGAACACTGAAGCTTTCTTT	CASSLQTNTEAFF
TRBV5-4	20	.	TRBJ2-5	TRBD2	TGTGCCAGCAGCTTGGGAGGGGGACTAGCGGGAGGTTCCCGAAGGGGGACCCAGTACTTC	CASSLGGGLAGGSRRGTQYF
TRBV2	15	.	TRBJ2-5	TRBD2	TGTGCCAGCGAGCTAGCGGGAGAGGTCGTGGAGACCCAGTACTTC	CASELAGEVVETQYF
TRBV28	17	.	TRBJ1-6	TRBD1	TGTGCCAGCAGTTTGATTCTACAGGGGTTCGATAATTCACCCCTCCACTTT	CASSLILQGFDNSPLHF
TRBV7-2	14	.	TRBJ1-1	.	TGTGCCAGCAGCTTAAGTACGGGGGCCACTGAAGCTTTCTTT	CASSLSTGATEAFF
TRBV7-3	14	.	TRBJ2-7	.	TGTGCCAGCGGTCCGGGACAAGGACCCTACGAGCAGTACTTC	CASGPGQGPYEQYF
TRBV6-1	13	few	TRBJ1-5	TRBD1	TGTGCCAGCGGACAGGGGGCAAATCAGCCCCAGCATTTT	CASGQGANQPQHF
TRBV29-1	11	few	TRBJ2-7	.	TGCAGCGTTGAAGATGTGGGTGAGCAGTACTTC	CSVEDVGEQYF
TRBV9	14	.	TRBJ2-7	.	TGTGCCAGCAGCACAGGGACGGTAGCCTACGAGCAGTACTTC	CASSTGTVAYEQYF
TRBV7-6	13	.	TRBJ1-2	.	TGTGCCAGCAGCTTATCGGGGATCGGTGGCTACACCTTC	CASSLSGIGGYTF
TRBV6-5	16	.	TRBJ1-1	TRBD1	TGTGCCAGCAGTTACCTAGGGGACAGGGGAAGTACTGAAGCTTTCTTT	CASSYLGDRGSTEAFF
TRBV19	15	few	TRBJ1-5	TRBD1	TGTGCCAGTAGTATAGGAGGGGGCGGCAATCAGCCCCAGCATTTT	CASSIGGGGNQPQHF
TRBV2	14	few	TRBJ2-7	TRBD1	TGTGCCAGCAGTACCCAGACAGGGTTCTACGAGCAGTACTTC	CASSTQTGFYEQYF
TRBV4-2	17	.	TRBJ1-1	.	TGTGCCAGCAGCCAAGATAGGGGGGCCAGCCGAAGGGGTGAAGCTTTCTTT	CASSQDRGASRRGEAFF
TRBV10-1	16	.	TRBJ1-6	.	TGCGCCCGAAGGACTGCCCGACCCTCCTATAATTCACCCCTCCACTTT	CARRTARPSYNSPLHF
TRBV19	13	.	TRBJ1-1	.	TGTGCCAGTAGTATAGATCTGGACACTGAAGCTTTCTTT	CASSIDLDTEAFF
TRBV6-5	16	.	TRBJ2-7	.	TGTGCCAGCAGTTACTCGGTTACCAGGGCGACGAGCGAGCAGTACTTC	CASSYSVTRATSEQYF
TRBV15	19	.	TRBJ2-3	TRBD2	TGTGCCACCAGCAAGAGAGGGCTAGCGGGGGGCTCTAACCAAGATACGCAGTATTTT	CATSKRGLAGGSNQDTQYF
TRBV5-6	14	.	TRBJ1-6	.	TGTGCCAGCAGCTTGGGGCACTATAATTCACCCCTCCACTTT	CASSLGHYNSPLHF
TRBV14	16	.	TRBJ2-1	.	TGTGCCAGCAGCCAAGGCGACATCCAGTTTCTAAATGAGCAGTTCTTC	CASSQGDIQFLNEQFF
TRBV6-1	15	once	TRBJ2-7	TRBD2	TGTGCCAGCAGTGAAGCCGGACTAGCGGTTCTGGGGCAGTACTTC	CASSEAGLAVLGQYF
TRBV6-6	14	.	TRBJ1-5	.	TGTGCCAGCACCATAGCGGGGGGGGATCAGCCCCAGCATTTT	CASTIAGGDQPQHF
TRBV7-6	14	.	TRBJ2-7	.	TGTGCCAGCAGCTTAGTCGGGGTAGGCGGGGTGCAGTACTTC	CASSLVGVGGVQYF
TRBV5-4	15	.	TRBJ2-5	.	TGTGCCAGCAGCCCCGACAACAGGGAAACGGCGACCCAGTACTTC	CASSPDNRETATQYF
TRBV7-3	13	.	TRBJ2-3	TRBD2	TGTGCCAGCAGCGTCGGGACTAGCGGGACGCAGTATTTT	CASSVGTSGTQYF
TRBV28	12	.	TRBJ2-7	.	TGTGCCAGCAGCCTTAGGGGTGGCGAGCAGTACTTC	CASSLRGGEQYF
TRBV29-1	15	once	TRBJ2-3	.	TGCAGCGTTGAAGGGGGGACCGTCGGCACAGATACGCAGTATTTT	CSVEGGTVGTDTQYF
TRBV9	15	few	TRBJ1-1	.	TGTGCCAGCAGCGTAGTTTGGGCGGGGAGCACTGAAGCTTTCTTT	CASSVVWAGSTEAFF
TRBV27	17	once	TRBJ1-1	.	TGTGCCAGCAGTTCCTATGTGGGGGGACGGCGGAACACTGAAGCTTTCTTT	CASSSYVGGRRNTEAFF
TRBV15	14	.	TRBJ2-3	.	TGTGCCACCAGCAGAGCACGCGACACAGATACGCAGTATTTT	CATSRARDTDTQYF
TRBV10-2	13	.	TRBJ1-6	TRBD1	TGCGCCAGCAAGGCAGGGGGAAATTCACCCCTCCACTTT	CASKAGGNSPLHF
TRBV2	14	.	TRBJ2-7	.	TGTGCCAGCAGTGAAAGGCAGGGATCCTACGAGCAGTACTTC	CASSERQGSYEQYF
TRBV9	19	.	TRBJ2-1	TRBD2	TGTGCCAGCAGTTACCCCAGAGGGCTTCTAGCGGATAATTACAATGAGCAGTTCTTC	CASSYPRGLLADNYNEQFF
TRBV11-2	14	.	TRBJ1-6	.	TGTGCCAGCAGCTCCGCCCTGAAGGATTCACCCCTCCACTTT	CASSSALKDSPLHF